Listed here is a single T cell receptor (beta chain). Its antigen is still unknown. The CDR3 sequence is 14 residues long. V lost 2 bases, J lost 6 bases, and 5 bases stayed unmatched. The record originates from a study of T cells after yellow fever vaccination. As TCR cDNA was made by 5'RACE template switching, a universal primer site and UMIs were added. TCRdb re-analysed the 5' RACE reads in MiXCR, keeping a single row per CDR3 protein. The sample gives hundreds of thousands of distinct CDR3 sequences, approximately 13% of which show up once; about an eighth is in the top ten. Study-wide results and limits: The secondary response was weaker but peaked faster, day 5 versus 15. In post-booster samples, most primary-vaccination clones reappeared (about 95% CD4, 88% CD8). Just a small share of clonotypes turned up in the CD4 compartment as well as the CD8 compartment.

Here the sequenced sample was PBMCs, taken on the day of the yellow fever booster vaccination. The rearrangement links TRBV23-1 to TRBJ2-3, with 7 nucleotides matching TRBD2. TRBV23-1 is an open reading frame whose function is uncertain. This clonotype was obtained from a man aged 25 to 40 who received the YFV17D yellow fever vaccine. CDR3 sequence (DNA): TGCGCCAGCAGTCAACTGGGGACTATGGATACGCAGTATTTT. It is translated as CASSQLGTMDTQYF.